Listed below are T cell receptor beta chains from one sample, sequenced in a study of glioma-infiltrating T cells after dendritic cell vaccination. Some clones are missing from TCRdb's copy, which holds only in-frame ones; the method was immunoSEQ multiplex PCR. The table shows 98,000 or so clones, with around 80% occurring only once. The sequencing here drew on blood, taken after dendritic cell vaccination. These receptors all stem from a human donor with glioblastoma. The CDR3 runs from the conserved cysteine through the conserved F or W. Each record gives: D gene, V gene, J gene, clone size, CDR3 protein, CDR3 DNA. The D gene is left open where the match is weak. Only part of the rows carry a size: once, few, many, or a class if the clone is expanded.

TRBD1	TRBV9	TRBJ1-1	-	CASSADWDRGRVAFF	TGTGCCAGCAGCGCCGATTGGGACAGGGGGCGCGTGGCTTTCTTT
TRBD1	TRBV28	TRBJ1-2	-	CASSSLGQASLYGYTF	TGTGCCAGCAGTTCTTTGGGACAGGCCTCCCTATATGGCTACACCTTC
TRBD2	TRBV7-6	TRBJ2-1	-	CASSVTPIAGVSNEQFF	TGTGCCAGCAGCGTCACACCAATAGCGGGAGTATCAAATGAGCAGTTCTTC
-	TRBV5-8	TRBJ1-2	-	CASSLDPRGYGYTF	TGTGCCAGCAGCTTGGATCCCAGGGGATATGGCTACACCTTC
-	TRBV29-1	TRBJ2-7	-	CSVEGFSGHYYEQYF	TGCAGCGTTGAAGGGTTTTCAGGGCATTACTACGAGCAGTACTTC
TRBD1	TRBV18	TRBJ2-3	-	CASSPGQASTDTQYF	TGTGCCAGCTCACCTGGACAGGCGAGCACAGATACGCAGTATTTT
-	TRBV27	TRBJ1-5	-	CASSLEGAVGQPQHF	TGTGCCAGCAGTCTCGAAGGGGCGGTAGGTCAGCCCCAGCATTTT
TRBD1	TRBV5-1	TRBJ2-7	many	CARGQGYSYEQYF	TGCGCCAGGGGACAGGGATACTCCTACGAGCAGTACTTC
-	TRBV2	TRBJ1-1	-	CASSDPRNTEAFF	TGTGCCAGCAGTGACCCCAGGAACACTGAAGCTTTCTTT
TRBD2	TRBV4-2	TRBJ2-1	-	CASSQDPSGRAVRNEQFF	TGTGCCAGCAGCCAAGACCCTAGCGGGAGGGCCGTTAGGAATGAGCAGTTCTTC
TRBD2	TRBV7-7	TRBJ2-1	once	CASSLDSGGYNEQFF	TGTGCTAGCAGCCTGGATAGCGGGGGGTACAATGAGCAGTTCTTC
-	TRBV28	TRBJ1-5	-	CASSYRLSNQPQHF	TGTGCCAGCAGCTACAGGCTAAGCAATCAGCCCCAGCATTTT
TRBD1	TRBV5-1	TRBJ1-3	-	CASSSGTGGFTGNTIYF	TGCGCCAGCAGCTCAGGGACAGGGGGATTTACTGGAAACACCATATATTTT
TRBD1	TRBV18	TRBJ1-2	-	CASSPGTGLGYGYTF	TGTGCCAGCTCACCTGGGACAGGCCTCGGCTATGGCTACACCTTC
TRBD2	TRBV5-5	TRBJ2-1	-	CASSLASGHNEQFF	TGTGCCAGCAGCTTGGCTAGCGGCCACAATGAGCAGTTCTTC
-	TRBV7-8	TRBJ2-5	once	CASSSQETQYF	TGTGCCAGCAGCTCTCAAGAGACCCAGTACTTC
TRBD1	TRBV6-4	TRBJ1-2	few	CASRELWTGGGYTF	TGTGCCAGCAGGGAGTTGTGGACAGGGGGAGGCTACACCTTC
-	TRBV5-5	TRBJ1-1	few	CASSLGISAANTEAFF	TGTGCCAGCAGCTTGGGAATCTCGGCGGCGAACACTGAAGCTTTCTTT
TRBD2	TRBV19	TRBJ2-1	-	CASSIGGGSYNEQFF	TGTGCCAGTAGTATCGGCGGGGGGAGTTACAATGAGCAGTTCTTC
TRBD2	TRBV6-1	TRBJ2-1	few	CASSASGGDYNEQFF	TGTGCCAGCAGTGCTAGCGGGGGTGACTACAATGAGCAGTTCTTC
TRBD1	TRBV5-1	TRBJ2-5	once	CASSSGQDQETQYF	TGCGCCAGCAGCTCCGGACAGGACCAAGAGACCCAGTACTTC
-	TRBV10-3	TRBJ1-5	-	CAISELQGFNQPQHF	TGTGCCATCAGTGAGTTACAGGGATTCAATCAGCCCCAGCATTTT
-	TRBV9	TRBJ2-1	-	CAKSGVTYNEQFF	TGTGCCAAGTCGGGGGTGACCTACAATGAGCAGTTCTTC